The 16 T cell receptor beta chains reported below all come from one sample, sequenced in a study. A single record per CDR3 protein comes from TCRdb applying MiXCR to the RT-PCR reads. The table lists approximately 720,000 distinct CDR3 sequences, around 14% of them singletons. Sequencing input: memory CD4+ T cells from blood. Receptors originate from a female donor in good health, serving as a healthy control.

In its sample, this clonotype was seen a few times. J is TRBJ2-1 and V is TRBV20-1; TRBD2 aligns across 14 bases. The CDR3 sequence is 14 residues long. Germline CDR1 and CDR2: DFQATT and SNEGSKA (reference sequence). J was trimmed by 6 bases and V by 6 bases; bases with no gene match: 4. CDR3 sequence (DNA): TGCAGTGCAGAGGGACTAGCGGGGGTCAATGAGCAGTTCTTC. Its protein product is CSAEGLAGVNEQFF.

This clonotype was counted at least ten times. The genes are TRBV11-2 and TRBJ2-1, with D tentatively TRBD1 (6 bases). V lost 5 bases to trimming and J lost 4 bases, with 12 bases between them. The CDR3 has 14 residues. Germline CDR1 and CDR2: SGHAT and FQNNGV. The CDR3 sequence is CASSPGATYNEQFF. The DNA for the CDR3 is TGTGCCAGCAGCCCAGGGGCCACGTACAATGAGCAGTTCTTC.

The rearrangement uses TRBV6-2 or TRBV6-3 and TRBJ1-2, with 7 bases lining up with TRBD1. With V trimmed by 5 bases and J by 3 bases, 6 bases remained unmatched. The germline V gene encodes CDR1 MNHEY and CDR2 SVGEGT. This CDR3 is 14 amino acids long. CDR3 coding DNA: TGTGCCAGCAGTCAAGGGGGCGCCTACTATGGCTACACCTTC. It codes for CASSQGGAYYGYTF.

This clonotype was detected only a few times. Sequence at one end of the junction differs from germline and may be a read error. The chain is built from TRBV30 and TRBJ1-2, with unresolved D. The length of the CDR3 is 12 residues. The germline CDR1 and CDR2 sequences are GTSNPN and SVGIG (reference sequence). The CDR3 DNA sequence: TGTGCCTGGAGATTAAACGCGGGCAGGCTCCACTTC. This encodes CAWRLNAGRLHF.

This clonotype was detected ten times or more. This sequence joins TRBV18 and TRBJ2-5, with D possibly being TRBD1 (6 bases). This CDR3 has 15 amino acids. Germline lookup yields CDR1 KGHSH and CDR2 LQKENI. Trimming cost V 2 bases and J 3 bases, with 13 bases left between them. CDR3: CASSPGLRGEETQYF. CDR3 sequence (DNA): TGTGCCAGCTCACCAGGGCTCAGGGGCGAAGAGACCCAGTACTTC.

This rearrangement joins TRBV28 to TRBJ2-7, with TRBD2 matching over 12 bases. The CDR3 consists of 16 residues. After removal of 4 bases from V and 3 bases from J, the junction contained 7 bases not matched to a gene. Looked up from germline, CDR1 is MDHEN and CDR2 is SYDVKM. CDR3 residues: CASSSPGLAGFYEQYF. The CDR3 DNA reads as TGTGCCAGCAGTTCACCGGGACTAGCGGGTTTCTACGAGCAGTACTTC.

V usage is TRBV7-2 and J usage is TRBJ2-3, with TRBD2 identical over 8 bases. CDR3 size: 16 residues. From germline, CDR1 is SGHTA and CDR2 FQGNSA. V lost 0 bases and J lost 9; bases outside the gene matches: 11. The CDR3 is CASSLALGLGVGTQYF. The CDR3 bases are TGTGCCAGCAGCTTAGCGCTGGGACTAGGGGTGGGGACGCAGTATTTT.

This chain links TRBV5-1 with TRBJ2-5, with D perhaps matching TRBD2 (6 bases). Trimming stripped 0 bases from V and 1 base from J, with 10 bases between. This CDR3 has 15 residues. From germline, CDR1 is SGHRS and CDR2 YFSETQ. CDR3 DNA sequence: TGCGCCAGCAGCTTGGTAGCGGCGAGCCAAGAGACCCAGTACTTC. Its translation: CASSLVAASQETQYF.

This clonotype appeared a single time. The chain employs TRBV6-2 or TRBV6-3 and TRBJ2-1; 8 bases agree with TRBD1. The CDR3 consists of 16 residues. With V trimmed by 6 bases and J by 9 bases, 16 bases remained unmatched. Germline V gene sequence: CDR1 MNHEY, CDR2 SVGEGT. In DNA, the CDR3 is TGTGCCAGCAGATATCAAGCAGGGGGCGCCTACGGTGAGCAGTTCTTC. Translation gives CASRYQAGGAYGEQFF.

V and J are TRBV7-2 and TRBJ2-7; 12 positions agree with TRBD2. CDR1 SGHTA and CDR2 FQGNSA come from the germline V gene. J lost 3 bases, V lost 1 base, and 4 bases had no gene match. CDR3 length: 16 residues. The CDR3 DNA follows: TGTGCCAGCAGCTTAGTCCCGACTAGCGGGGGCTACGAGCAGTACTTC. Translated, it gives CASSLVPTSGGYEQYF.

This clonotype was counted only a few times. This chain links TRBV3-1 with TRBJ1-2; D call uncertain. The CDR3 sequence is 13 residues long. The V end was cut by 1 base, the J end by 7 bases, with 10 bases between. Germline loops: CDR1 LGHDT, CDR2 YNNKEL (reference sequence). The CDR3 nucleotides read TGTGCCAGCAGCCAAGGGCGGGCCGGTGGCTACACCTTC. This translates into CASSQGRAGGYTF.

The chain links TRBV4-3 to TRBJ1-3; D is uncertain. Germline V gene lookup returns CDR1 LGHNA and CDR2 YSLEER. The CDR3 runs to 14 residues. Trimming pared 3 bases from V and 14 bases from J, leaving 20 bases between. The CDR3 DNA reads TGCGCCAGCAGCCAGGATGAGAAAGGAAGGGCCGTATATTTT. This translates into CASSQDEKGRAVYF.

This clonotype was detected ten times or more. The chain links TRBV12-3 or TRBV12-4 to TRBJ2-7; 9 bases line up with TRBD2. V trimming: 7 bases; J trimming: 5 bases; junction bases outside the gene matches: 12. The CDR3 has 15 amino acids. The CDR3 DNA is TGTGCCAGCAATCTAGCGGGAACCTCAATTAACGAGCAGTACTTC. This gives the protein CASNLAGTSINEQYF.

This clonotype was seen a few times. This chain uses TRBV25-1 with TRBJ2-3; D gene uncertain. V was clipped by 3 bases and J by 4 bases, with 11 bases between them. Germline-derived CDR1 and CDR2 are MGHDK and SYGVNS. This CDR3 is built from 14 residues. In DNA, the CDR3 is TGTGCCAGCAGTGAGAGTTCCGGCCCAGATACGCAGTATTTT. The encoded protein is CASSESSGPDTQYF.

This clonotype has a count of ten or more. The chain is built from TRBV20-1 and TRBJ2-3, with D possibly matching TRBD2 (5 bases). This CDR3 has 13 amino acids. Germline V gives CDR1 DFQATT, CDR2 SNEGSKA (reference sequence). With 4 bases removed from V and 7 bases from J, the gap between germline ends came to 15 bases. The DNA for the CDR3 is TGCAGTGCTAAATACGGGGTCGGTAATACGCAGTATTTT. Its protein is CSAKYGVGNTQYF.

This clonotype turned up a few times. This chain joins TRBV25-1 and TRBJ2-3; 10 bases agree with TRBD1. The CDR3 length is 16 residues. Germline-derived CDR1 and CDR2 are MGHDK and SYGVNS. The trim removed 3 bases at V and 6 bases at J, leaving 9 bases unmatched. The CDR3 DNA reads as TGTGCCAGCAGTGATGAAGCCGGGACAGGGGAGGATACGCAGTATTTT. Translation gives CASSDEAGTGEDTQYF. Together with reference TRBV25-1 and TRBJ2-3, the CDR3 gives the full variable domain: EADIYQTPRYLVIGTGKKITLECSQTMGHDKMYWYQQDPGMELHLIHYSYGVNSTEKGDLSSESTVSRIRTEHFPLTLESARPSHTSQYLCASSDEAGTGEDTQYFGPGTRLTVL.